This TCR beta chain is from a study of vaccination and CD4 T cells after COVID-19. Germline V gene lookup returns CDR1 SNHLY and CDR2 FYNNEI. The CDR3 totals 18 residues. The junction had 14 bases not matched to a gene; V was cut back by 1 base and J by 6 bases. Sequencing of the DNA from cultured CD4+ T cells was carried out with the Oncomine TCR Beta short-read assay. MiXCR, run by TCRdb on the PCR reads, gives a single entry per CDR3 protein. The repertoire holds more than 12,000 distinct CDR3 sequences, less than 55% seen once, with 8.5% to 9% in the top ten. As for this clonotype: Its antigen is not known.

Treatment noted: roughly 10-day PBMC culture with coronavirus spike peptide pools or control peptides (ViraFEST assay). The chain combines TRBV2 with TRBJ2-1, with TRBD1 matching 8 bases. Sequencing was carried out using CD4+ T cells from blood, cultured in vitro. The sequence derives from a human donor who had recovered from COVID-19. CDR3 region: CASSEGTGRLLVVNEQFF. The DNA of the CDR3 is TGTGCCAGCAGTGAAGGGACAGGGCGTCTATTGGTGGTCAATGAGCAGTTCTTC.